This entry is about one TCR beta chain. Its antigen is undetermined. Trimming cost V 4 bases and J 5 bases; bases outside gene matches: 3. This CDR3 comprises 12 residues. The V gene's germline CDR1 is GTSNPN and CDR2 SVGIG (reference sequence). These data come from a study of cytomegalovirus exposure and HLA in healthy donors. Study-wide points: Reports indicated that the classifier achieved high specificity and sensitivity in diagnosing cytomegalovirus status. Confirmation in vitro established that a few CMV-associated chains were specific for CMV antigens. 164 TCR beta chains were listed as cytomegalovirus-associated.

Assay: immunoSEQ multiplex PCR; the TCRdb copy retains only in-frame clones and omits some. The repertoire holds tens of thousands of clones, with approximately 96% as singletons. Donors were drawn from the 120-subject validation cohort, separate from the roughly 670-subject first cohort. The sequencing input was PBMCs. The clonotype comes from a woman aged 18-29 years in good health and CMV-seropositive. This chain connects TRBV30 to TRBJ2-5; 8 positions agree with TRBD2. The CDR3 sequence is CAWTGGGETQYF. The CDR3 coding sequence is TGTGCCTGGACGGGAGGGGGGGAGACCCAGTACTTC.